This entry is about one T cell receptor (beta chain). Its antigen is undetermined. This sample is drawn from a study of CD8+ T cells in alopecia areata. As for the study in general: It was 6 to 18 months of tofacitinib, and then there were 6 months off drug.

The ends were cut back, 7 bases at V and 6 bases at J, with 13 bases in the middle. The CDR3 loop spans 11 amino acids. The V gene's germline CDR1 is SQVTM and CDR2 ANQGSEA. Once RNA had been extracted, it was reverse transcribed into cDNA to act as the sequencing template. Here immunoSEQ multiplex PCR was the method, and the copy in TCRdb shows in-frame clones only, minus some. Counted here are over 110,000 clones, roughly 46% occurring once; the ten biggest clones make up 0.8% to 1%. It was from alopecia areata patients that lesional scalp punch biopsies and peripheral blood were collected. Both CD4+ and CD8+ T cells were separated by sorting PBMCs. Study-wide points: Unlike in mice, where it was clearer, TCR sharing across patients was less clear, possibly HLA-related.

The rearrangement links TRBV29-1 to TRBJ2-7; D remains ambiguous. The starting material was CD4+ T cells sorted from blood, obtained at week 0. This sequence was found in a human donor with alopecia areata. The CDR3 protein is CSASVTFEQYF. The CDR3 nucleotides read TGCAGCGCCAGCGTCACATTCGAGCAGTACTTC.